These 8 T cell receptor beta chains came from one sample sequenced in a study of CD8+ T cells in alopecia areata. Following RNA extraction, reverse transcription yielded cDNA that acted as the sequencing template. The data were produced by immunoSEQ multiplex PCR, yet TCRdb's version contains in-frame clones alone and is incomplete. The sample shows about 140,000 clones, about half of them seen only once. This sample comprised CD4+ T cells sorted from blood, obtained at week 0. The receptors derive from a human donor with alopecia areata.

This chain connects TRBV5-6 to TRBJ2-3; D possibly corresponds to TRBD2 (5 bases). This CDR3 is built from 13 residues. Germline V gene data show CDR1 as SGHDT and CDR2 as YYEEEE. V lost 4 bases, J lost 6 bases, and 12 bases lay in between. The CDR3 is CASSPLTGDTQYF. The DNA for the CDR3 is TGTGCCAGCAGCCCCCTGACGGGGGATACGCAGTATTTT. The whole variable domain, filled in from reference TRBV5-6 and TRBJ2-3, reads DAGVTQSPTHLIKTRGQQVTLRCSPKSGHDTVSWYQQALGQGPQFIFQYYEEEERQRGNFPDRFSGHQFPNYSSELNVNALLLGDSALYLCASSPLTGDTQYFGPGTRLTVL.

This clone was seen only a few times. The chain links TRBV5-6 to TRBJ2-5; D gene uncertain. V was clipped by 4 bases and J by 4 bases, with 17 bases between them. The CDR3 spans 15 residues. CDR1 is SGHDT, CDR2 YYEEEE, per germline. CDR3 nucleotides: TGTGCCAGCAGCACTACCTTAGTACGTGGAGAGACCCAGTACTTC. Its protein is CASSTTLVRGETQYF.

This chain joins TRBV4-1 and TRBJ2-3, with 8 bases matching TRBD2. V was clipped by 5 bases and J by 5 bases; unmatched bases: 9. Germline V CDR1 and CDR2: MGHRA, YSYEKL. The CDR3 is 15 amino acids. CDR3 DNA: TGCGCCAGCAGCTGGAGGGAAGCGGGAGAAGATACGCAGTATTTT. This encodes CASSWREAGEDTQYF.

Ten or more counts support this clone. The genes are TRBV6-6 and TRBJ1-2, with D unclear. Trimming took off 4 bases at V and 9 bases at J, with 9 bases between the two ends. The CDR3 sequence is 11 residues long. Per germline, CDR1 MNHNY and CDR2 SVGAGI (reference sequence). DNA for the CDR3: TGTGCCAGCAGTTTTGGGCTGAGCTACACCTTC. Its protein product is CASSFGLSYTF.

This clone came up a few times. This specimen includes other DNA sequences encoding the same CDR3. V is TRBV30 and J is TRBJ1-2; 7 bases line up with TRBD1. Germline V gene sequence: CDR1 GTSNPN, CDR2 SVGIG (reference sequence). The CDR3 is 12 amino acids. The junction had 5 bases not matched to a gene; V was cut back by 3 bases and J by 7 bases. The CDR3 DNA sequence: TGTGCCTGGAGGGAGGCAGGGGGTGGCTACACCTTC. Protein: CAWREAGGGYTF.

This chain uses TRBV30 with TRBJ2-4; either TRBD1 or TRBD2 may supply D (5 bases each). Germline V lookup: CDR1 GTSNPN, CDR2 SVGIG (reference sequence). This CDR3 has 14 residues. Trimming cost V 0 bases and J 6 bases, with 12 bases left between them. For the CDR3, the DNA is TGTGCCTGGAGTGTAACTGGGGACCGAAACATTCAGTACTTC. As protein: CAWSVTGDRNIQYF.

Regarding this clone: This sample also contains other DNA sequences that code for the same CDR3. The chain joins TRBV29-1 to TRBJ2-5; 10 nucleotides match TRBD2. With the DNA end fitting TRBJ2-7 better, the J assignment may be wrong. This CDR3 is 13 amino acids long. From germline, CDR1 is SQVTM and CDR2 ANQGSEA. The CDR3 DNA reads TGCAGCGTTGGAGCGGGAGGGCCGTACGAGCAGTACTTC. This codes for CSVGAGGPYEQYF.

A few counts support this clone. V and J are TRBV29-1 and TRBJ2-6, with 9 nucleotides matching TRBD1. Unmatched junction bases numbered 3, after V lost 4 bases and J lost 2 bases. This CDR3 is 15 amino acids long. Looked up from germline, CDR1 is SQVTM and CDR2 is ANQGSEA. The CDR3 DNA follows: TGCAGCGTTGTGGGACAGGGCGCTGGGGCCAACGTCCTGACTTTC. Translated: CSVVGQGAGANVLTF.